Detailed here is one T cell receptor beta chain. Its antigen is still unknown. One end of the junction fails to match germline, which may point to a read error. The germline V gene encodes CDR1 SGHTA and CDR2 FQGTGA. The CDR3 totals 15 residues. Points from the study as a whole: The TCR gene usage of tumor memory CD4+ T cells clustered together with blood and lymph node memory CD4+ cells and with lymph node naive CD4+ cells. Tumor Treg TCRs overlapped most with tumor naive CD4+ cells.

Semi-nested PCR with Nested Universal Primer A followed constant-region reverse priming of full-length variable regions. TCRdb reprocessed the 5' RACE reads with MiXCR, giving one entry per CDR3 protein. The sample holds about 64,000 distinct CDR3 sequences, about 20% seen once. The memory fraction was CD4+CD45RO+CD25- cells. This TCR came from a female donor with breast cancer. This sequence joins TRBV7-3 and TRBJ2-1, with D perhaps being TRBD1 or TRBD2 (6 bases each). Material: memory CD4+ T cells sorted from a lymph node. Subset given: memory CD4+ T cells, CD4+CD45RO+CD25-. This chain's CDR3 is CASSLSRQDYNEQCF. As DNA, the CDR3 is TGTGCCAGCAGCTTAAGTCGACAGGACTACAATGAGCAGTGCTTC. The variable domain in full, with the rest retrieved from reference TRBV7-3 and TRBJ2-1, is GAGVSQTPSNKVTEKGKYVELRCDPISGHTALYWYRQSLGQGPEFLIYFQGTGAADDSGLPNDRFFAVRPEGSVSTLKIQRTERGDSAVYLCASSLSRQDYNEQCFGPGTRLTVL.